This is a list of T cell receptor beta chains from one sample in a study of shared clonotypes between healthy human individuals. Repertoires were generated with immunoSEQ multiplex PCR, while TCRdb's copy carries only in-frame clones and drops some. Among about 640,000 clones listed, about three quarters were seen once. Sequencing used memory CD4+ T cells sorted from blood. These receptor sequences come from a woman in her thirties in good health. Both conserved end residues are part of each CDR3. A D gene is named only where the DNA matches it firmly. Where a row states a size, it is once, few, many or the class of an expanded clone; other rows omit it.

V	J	size	D	CDR3	DNA
TRBV29-1	TRBJ2-3	few	TRBD2	CSVGAGGPDTQYF	TGCAGCGTTGGGGCGGGAGGGCCGGATACGCAGTATTTT
TRBV2	TRBJ1-3	.	.	CASTGEPGNTIYF	TGTGCCAGCACAGGAGAACCTGGAAACACCATATATTTT
TRBV2	TRBJ2-7	many	.	CASTYQEVSYEQYF	TGTGCCAGCACCTACCAGGAGGTTTCCTACGAGCAGTACTTC
TRBV7-8	TRBJ2-1	.	TRBD2	CASSYPGLAGLEQFF	TGTGCCAGCAGCTACCCAGGACTAGCGGGACTGGAGCAGTTCTTC
TRBV2	TRBJ2-3	.	.	CASSGLGGGDTDTQYF	TGTGCCAGCAGTGGGCTTGGGGGCGGGGACACAGATACGCAGTATTTT
TRBV7-9	TRBJ2-1	.	.	CASIVWGGISNEQFF	TGTGCCAGCATTGTTTGGGGCGGGATTAGCAATGAGCAGTTCTTC
TRBV7-9	TRBJ1-1	.	.	CASSSMGTLEAFF	TGTGCCAGCAGCTCTATGGGGACACTTGAAGCTTTCTTT
TRBV9	TRBJ2-3	.	.	CASSVAVTDTQYF	TGTGCCAGCAGCGTAGCTGTGACAGATACGCAGTATTTT
TRBV28	TRBJ2-3	many	.	CASSTPGEGTDTQYF	TGTGCCAGCTCCACGCCCGGGGAGGGCACAGATACGCAGTATTTT
TRBV27	TRBJ1-2	.	TRBD1	CASSFSDRSRGYTF	TGTGCCAGCAGTTTCTCGGACAGGAGTAGGGGCTACACCTTC
TRBV7-2	TRBJ2-1	many	.	CASSFSSSYNEQFF	TGTGCCAGCAGCTTTTCGAGCTCCTACAATGAGCAGTTCTTC
TRBV28	TRBJ1-2	.	.	CASSSLLNLVNYGYTF	TGTGCCAGCAGTTCTCTGCTCAACCTCGTAAATTATGGCTACACCTTC
TRBV5-8	TRBJ1-2	.	.	CASNVRTGIYGYTF	TGTGCCAGCAACGTTCGGACGGGGATCTATGGCTACACCTTC
TRBV10-3	TRBJ2-3	.	TRBD2	CAISESTSPTDTQYF	TGTGCCATCAGTGAGTCGACTAGCCCCACAGATACGCAGTATTTT
TRBV21-1	TRBJ2-7	.	.	CASSPRGRSYEQYF	TGTGCCAGCAGCCCCCGAGGGAGATCCTACGAGCAGTACTTC
TRBV6-5	TRBJ2-7	many	TRBD1	CASSRGQGAYEQYF	TGTGCCAGCAGTCGTGGACAGGGGGCCTACGAGCAGTACTTC
TRBV28	TRBJ1-1	.	.	CASSFIRVNTEAFF	TGTGCCAGCAGTTTCATAAGGGTGAACACTGAAGCTTTCTTT
TRBV29-1	TRBJ2-4	.	TRBD1	CSVGGQGTNIQYF	TGCAGCGTTGGGGGACAGGGGACTAACATTCAGTACTTC
TRBV9	TRBJ2-6	.	.	CASGLSGWNSPGANVLTF	TGTGCCAGCGGTTTATCAGGGTGGAACTCTCCTGGGGCCAACGTCCTGACTTTC
TRBV19	TRBJ2-1	.	.	CASSPLANSYNEQFF	TGTGCCAGCTCCCCCTTAGCGAACTCCTACAATGAGCAGTTCTTC
TRBV7-2	TRBJ2-6	.	.	CASSLGVGSGANVLTF	TGTGCCAGCAGCTTAGGGGTGGGGTCTGGGGCCAACGTCCTGACTTTC
TRBV15	TRBJ1-1	few	.	CATSRGVGVQGEAFF	TGTGCCACCAGCAGAGGTGTGGGGGTACAGGGTGAAGCTTTCTTT
TRBV30	TRBJ2-1	many	.	CAWRGGGIGNEQFF	TGTGCCTGGAGAGGGGGGGGCATTGGCAATGAGCAGTTCTTC
TRBV4-1	TRBJ1-2	few	.	CASSQGTVLYGYTF	TGCGCCAGCAGCCAAGGGACAGTACTTTATGGCTACACCTTC
TRBV28	TRBJ1-1	few	.	CASSLWTTGNTEAFF	TGTGCCAGCAGTTTATGGACGACGGGGAACACTGAAGCTTTCTTT
TRBV7-9	TRBJ2-7	.	TRBD2	CASSLAGTSRGRQHEQYF	TGTGCCAGCAGCTTAGCTGGGACTAGCAGGGGCCGACAGCACGAGCAGTACTTC
TRBV4-2	TRBJ2-1	.	TRBD2	CASSKESGRPEQFF	TGTGCCAGCAGCAAAGAGAGCGGGAGGCCGGAGCAGTTCTTC
TRBV19	TRBJ2-5	.	TRBD2	CASSHVLAGQETQYF	TGTGCCAGTAGTCACGTACTAGCGGGCCAAGAGACCCAGTACTTC
TRBV6-6	TRBJ1-5	.	.	CASTGTERTPQHF	TGTGCCAGCACCGGGACGGAGAGAACGCCCCAGCATTTT
TRBV7-9	TRBJ2-1	.	.	CASRPRESSYNEQFF	TGTGCCAGCAGACCCCGGGAGAGCTCCTACAATGAGCAGTTCTTC
TRBV4-2	TRBJ1-1	.	.	CASSQVLAIPNTEAFF	TGTGCCAGCAGCCAAGTATTGGCCATCCCGAACACTGAAGCTTTCTTT
TRBV14	TRBJ1-4	few	.	CASNLGNEKLFF	TGTGCCAGCAATCTGGGCAATGAAAAACTGTTTTTT
TRBV5-1	TRBJ1-2	.	TRBD1	CASSYRTGNYGYTF	TGCGCCAGCAGCTACCGGACAGGGAACTATGGCTACACCTTC
TRBV7-7	TRBJ1-2	.	.	CASSSLYGYTF	TGTGCCAGCAGCTCCCTTTATGGCTACACCTTC
TRBV27	TRBJ2-1	.	TRBD2	CASSPQGLAANEQFF	TGTGCCAGCAGTCCCCAGGGACTAGCGGCCAATGAGCAGTTCTTC
TRBV5-1	TRBJ2-3	.	TRBD1	CASSKNPGQKTDTQYF	TGCGCCAGCAGCAAAAACCCGGGACAGAAGACAGATACGCAGTATTTT
TRBV27	TRBJ2-3	few	.	CASSLKRGGTDTQYF	TGTGCCAGCAGTTTAAAGCGCGGTGGCACAGATACGCAGTATTTT
TRBV15	TRBJ2-7	.	.	CATSREGGGLPYEQYF	TGTGCCACCAGCAGAGAAGGAGGGGGCCTCCCCTACGAGCAGTACTTC
TRBV27	TRBJ2-3	.	.	CASSSSNRGTPSTDTQYF	TGTGCCAGCAGTTCCAGCAACCGGGGGACGCCTAGCACAGATACGCAGTATTTT
TRBV11-2	TRBJ2-7	few	.	CASSLGVGSTSEQYF	TGTGCCAGCAGCCTAGGGGTTGGGAGTACCAGCGAGCAGTACTTC
TRBV6-6	TRBJ1-5	few	TRBD1	CVTGVGQPQHF	TGCGTAACAGGGGTAGGTCAGCCCCAGCATTTT
TRBV27	TRBJ2-3	.	.	CASSSTVTDTQYF	TGTGCCAGCAGTTCGACAGTTACAGATACGCAGTATTTT
TRBV6-1	TRBJ2-3	.	TRBD2	CASSEVGGSSTDTQYF	TGTGCCAGCAGTGAAGTAGGCGGGAGTAGCACAGATACGCAGTATTTT
TRBV10-3	TRBJ1-2	.	TRBD1	CAISEGQGDGYTF	TGTGCCATCAGTGAAGGACAGGGGGACGGCTACACCTTC
TRBV27	TRBJ1-2	.	TRBD1	CASSRGQGYGYTF	TGTGCCAGCAGCCGAGGACAGGGCTATGGCTACACCTTC
TRBV19	TRBJ1-5	medium-sized	.	CASGAEGQPQHF	TGTGCCAGTGGGGCAGAGGGCCAGCCCCAGCATTTT
TRBV5-1	TRBJ1-1	.	.	CASSLGDTNTEAFF	TGCGCCAGCAGCTTGGGGGACACGAACACTGAAGCTTTCTTT
TRBV6-5	TRBJ2-7	.	TRBD1	CASSTLTGGEQYF	TGTGCCAGCAGTACCCTTACAGGGGGGGAGCAGTACTTC